At least ten counts were recorded for the clone carrying this T cell receptor beta chain. One junction end does not reproduce the germline sequence, and a read error may be involved. In the ophthalmopathy cohort, Clinical Activity Score was at least 3, NOSPECS grade at least 4, and duration under 3 months. The sample comes from a study of T cells in Graves' hyperthyroidism and ophthalmopathy. TCR beta CDR3 regions were amplified from RNA. The HTBI primer set was used in a first-round RT-PCR of the TCR CDR3. MiXCR was run by TCRdb on the multiplex PCR reads, yielding one entry per CDR3 protein. The table includes 400,000 to 550,000 distinct CDR3 sequences, about 24% detected once. The specimen was blood. This clonotype was sampled from a woman between 25 and 40 years old with Graves' ophthalmopathy.

The CDR3 is CSARGLLYTEAFF. CDR3 DNA sequence: TGCAGTGCCAGAGGGCTTCTTTACACTGAAGCTTTCTTT. J is TRBJ1-1 and V is TRBV20-1; no definite D call. This CDR3 has 13 residues. Looked up from germline, CDR1 is DFQATT and CDR2 is SNEGSKA (reference sequence).